This T cell receptor (beta chain) derives from a study of blood T cell repertoires in COVID-19. Study information: Samples came from the United States, Italy and Spain, spanning acute and convalescent COVID-19. T cells, B-cell-depleted T cells, or PBMCs provided the cDNA or gDNA that served as material.

Per the authors' pipeline: Amplified reference gene primers provided the basis for estimating nucleated cell counts. Assay: immunoSEQ multiplex PCR; the TCRdb copy retains only in-frame clones and omits some. V and J calls and clone size follow that table, whereas D and trimming were derived from the DNA. The table lists about 300,000 clones, around 90% of them singletons. The length of the CDR3 is 16 residues. From germline, CDR1 is LGHNA and CDR2 YSLEER. With V trimmed by 1 base and J by 9 bases, 11 bases remained unmatched. The J gene is TRBJ2-1, the V gene TRBV4-3; TRBD2 agrees at 8 bases. Material: peripheral blood. This sequence was found in a man in his 70s with acute or convalescent COVID-19. The CDR3 region is CASSQGSSGRGGEQFF. The DNA for the CDR3 is TGCGCCAGCAGCCAAGGTTCGAGCGGGAGAGGGGGTGAGCAGTTCTTC.